This TCR beta chain appears in the sequencing data of a study of T cells after yellow fever vaccination. At least ten counts were recorded for this clonotype. Its antigen is undetermined. Findings of the study overall: The secondary response showed a weaker magnitude and a faster peak, day 5 versus 15.

In TCRdb, the 5' RACE reads were re-called with MiXCR into one record per CDR3 protein. The sample yields hundreds of thousands of distinct CDR3 sequences, 3.6% seen once. Germline loops: CDR1 DFQATT, CDR2 SNEGSKA (reference sequence). Trimming cost V 4 bases and J 4 bases, with 16 bases left between them. This CDR3 region has 14 residues. The source is a young man who received the YFV17D yellow fever vaccine. Source: PBMCs, taken on the day of the yellow fever booster vaccination. The chain recombines TRBV20-1 with TRBJ1-1, with unresolved D. The CDR3 is CSATRALEGTEAFF. The CDR3 nucleotides read TGCAGTGCTACTCGGGCCCTCGAGGGCACTGAAGCTTTCTTT.